The T cell receptor beta chain described here comes from a study of T cells in localized non-small cell lung cancer. General study points: Maximal T cell clonality occurred in uninvolved adjacent lung, with tumor ranking below it. Longer survival (overall) was linked to higher T cell density in blood. Sequencing was restricted to one tumor region; therefore, heterogeneity remains possible. A median approximately 60 of the top 100 tumor clones appeared in adjacent lung.

Trimming took off 0 bases at V and 2 bases at J, with 14 bases between the two ends. Germline V gives CDR1 SGDLS, CDR2 YYNGEE. CDR3 length: 17 residues. This clone has just a few counts. The antigen remains unidentified. The assay was immunoSEQ multiplex PCR, and TCRdb's table has in-frame clones only and misses some. The sample shows about 510 clones, approximately 14% of them seen only once. This TCR derives from a man between 40 and 69 years old with stage III squamous cell lung carcinoma. The V call is TRBV9, the J call TRBJ2-2; D tentatively fits TRBD1 or TRBD2 (6 bases each). The sequencing used lung tumor tissue, collected before any cancer treatment. CDR3 sequence reads: CASSVAHRGRNTGELFF. The CDR3 DNA reads as TGTGCCAGCAGCGTAGCTCACCGGGGGCGCAACACCGGGGAGCTGTTTTTT.